Listed below are T cell receptor beta chains from one sample, sequenced in a study of blood T cell repertoires in COVID-19. Measured with immunoSEQ multiplex PCR; TCRdb has only the in-frame clones, and not every one. The table records 150,000 to 200,000 clones, roughly 82% of them present only once. The sample taken for sequencing was peripheral blood. These receptors originate from a woman between 70 and 85 years old with acute or convalescent COVID-19. The conserved cysteine and the conserved F or W are not part of the CDR3 here. The order of the fields is J gene, clone size, V gene, CDR3 protein. Clone size, where shown, is once, few, many, or a class for clones that have expanded.

TRBJ2-2	-	TRBV4-1	ASSQESSGSANTGELF
TRBJ2-3	few	TRBV19	ASSIDRSNPDTQY
TRBJ2-1	-	TRBV3-1/TRBV3-2	ASSRLADSYNEQF
TRBJ1-1	-	TRBV19	ANPDRGEDTEAF
TRBJ2-3	-	TRBV5-1	ASSLGASAITDMQY
TRBJ2-1	-	TRBV4-1	ASSQESSGTLNEQF
TRBJ1-6	-	TRBV30	AGGQGASYNSPLH
TRBJ2-1	-	TRBV5-1	ASSLEPGFYNEQF
TRBJ2-1	-	TRBV3-1/TRBV3-2	TRPGLGRGEQF
TRBJ2-4	-	TRBV4-2	ASSQDWTGGNIQY
TRBJ2-7	-	TRBV2	ASSGGSGSGFYEQY
TRBJ1-1	-	TRBV9	ASSVAQGASDTEAF
TRBJ1-4	-	TRBV14	ASEKRPTNEKLF
TRBJ2-3	-	TRBV7-2	ASSTRQGSTDTQY